This T cell receptor beta chain came from a study of tissue T cells after allogeneic stem cell transplantation. A remark on this clone: The genes and germline here are from mouse. From the germline J gene comes the end of the CDR3, since the read stops 1 residue before it.

This CDR3 has 16 amino acids. J was trimmed by 4 bases and V by 0 bases; bases with no gene match: 6. Germline CDR1 is LGHNA and CDR2 is YNLKQL (reference sequence). Libraries were prepared by immunoSEQ multiplex PCR; TCRdb keeps only in-frame clonotypes and omits some of them. Of roughly 20,000 clones in the sample, 69% were seen once. The V gene is TRBV5, the J gene TRBJ2-1, with 7 bases fitting TRBD1. Specimen: blood. The source is a female BALB/c mouse in good health. For the strain, the MHC haplotype given is H2-d. The DNA read from the CDR3 is TGTGCCAGCAGCCAAGACCGGGACAGAAAATATGCTGAGCAGTTC. Its translation: CASSQDRDRKYAEQF. The CDR3 reads in full as CASSQDRDRKYAEQFF.